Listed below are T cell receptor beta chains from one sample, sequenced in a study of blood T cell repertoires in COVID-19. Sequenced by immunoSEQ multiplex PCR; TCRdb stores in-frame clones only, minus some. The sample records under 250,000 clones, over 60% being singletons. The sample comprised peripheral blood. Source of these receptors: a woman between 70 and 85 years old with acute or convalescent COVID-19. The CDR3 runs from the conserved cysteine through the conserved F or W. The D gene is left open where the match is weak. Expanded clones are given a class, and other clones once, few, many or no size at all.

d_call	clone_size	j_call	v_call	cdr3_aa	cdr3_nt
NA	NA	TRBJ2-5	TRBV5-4	CASSADKETQYF	TGTGCCAGCAGCGCGGACAAAGAGACCCAGTACTTC
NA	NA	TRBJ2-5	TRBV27	CASSTGQIGETQYF	TGTGCCAGCAGTACCGGACAAATCGGTGAGACCCAGTACTTC
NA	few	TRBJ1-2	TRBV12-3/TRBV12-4	CASSLLGDIGYTF	TGTGCCAGCAGTTTATTAGGGGATATTGGCTACACCTTC
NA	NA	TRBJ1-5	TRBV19	CASAARDSSTFNQPQHF	TGTGCCAGTGCCGCTCGGGACTCTTCAACGTTCAATCAGCCCCAGCATTTT
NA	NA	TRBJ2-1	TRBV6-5	CASFQGNEQFF	TGTGCCAGCTTTCAGGGAAATGAGCAGTTCTTC
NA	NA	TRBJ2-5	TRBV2	CATTGTGETQYF	TGTGCCACCACAGGGACCGGGGAGACCCAGTACTTC
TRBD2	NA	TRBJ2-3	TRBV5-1	CASSLTSGGTDTQYF	TGCGCCAGCAGCTTGACTAGCGGCGGCACAGATACGCAGTATTTT
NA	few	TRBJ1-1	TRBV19	CASSRNTEAFF	TGTGCCAGTAGCAGAAACACTGAAGCTTTCTTT
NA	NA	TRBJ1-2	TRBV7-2	CASSLGVGANYGYTF	TGTGCCAGCAGCTTAGGGGTAGGGGCTAACTATGGCTACACCTTC
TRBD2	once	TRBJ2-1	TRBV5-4	CASSLTSGSNEQFF	TGTGCCAGCAGCCTGACTAGCGGGAGCAATGAGCAGTTCTTC
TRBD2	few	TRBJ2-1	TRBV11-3	CASSLGLAGGGFEQFF	TGTGCCAGCAGCTTAGGACTAGCGGGAGGAGGGTTTGAGCAGTTCTTC
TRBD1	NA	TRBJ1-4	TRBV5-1	CASSLGTGSNEKLFF	TGCGCCAGCAGCTTGGGGACAGGGAGTAATGAAAAACTGTTTTTT
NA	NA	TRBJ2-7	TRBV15	CATKRDRFAYEQYF	TGTGCCACCAAACGCGACAGGTTCGCCTACGAGCAGTACTTC
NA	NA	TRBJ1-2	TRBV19	CASSGRDGYYGYTF	TGTGCCAGTAGTGGACGGGATGGCTACTATGGCTACACCTTC
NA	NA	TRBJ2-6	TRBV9	CASSVTAGANVLTF	TGTGCCAGCAGCGTAACGGCTGGGGCCAACGTCCTGACTTTC
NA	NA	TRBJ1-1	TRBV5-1	CASSLEGGSTEAFF	TGCGCCAGCAGCTTGGAGGGGGGGTCCACTGAAGCTTTCTTT
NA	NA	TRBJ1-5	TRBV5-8	CASSFITQGYSNQPQHF	TGTGCCAGCAGCTTTATAACACAGGGATACAGCAATCAGCCCCAGCATTTT
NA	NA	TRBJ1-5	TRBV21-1	CASSKTGDRGHIQPQHF	TGTGCCAGCAGCAAAACGGGGGACAGGGGGCATATTCAGCCCCAGCATTTT
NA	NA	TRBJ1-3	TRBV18	CASSLGELSGNTIYF	TGTGCCAGCTCACTCGGGGAGCTCTCCGGAAACACCATATATTTT
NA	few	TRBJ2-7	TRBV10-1	CASNLPQGIDEQYF	TGCGCCAGCAACCTGCCCCAGGGTATCGACGAGCAGTACTTC
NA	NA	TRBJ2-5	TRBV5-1	CASSLAIAVGAAETQYF	TGCGCCAGCAGCTTGGCCATTGCGGTGGGGGCGGCGGAGACCCAGTACTTC
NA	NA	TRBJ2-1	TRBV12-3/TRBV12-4	CASTSDGNEQFF	TGTGCCAGCACCAGCGATGGGAATGAGCAGTTCTTC
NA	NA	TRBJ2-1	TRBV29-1	CSVGASTASSYNEQFF	TGCAGCGTCGGAGCTTCGACAGCGAGCTCCTACAATGAGCAGTTCTTC
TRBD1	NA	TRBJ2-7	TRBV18	CASSPRGRRNEQYF	TGTGCCAGCTCACCTAGGGGGCGCAGAAACGAGCAGTACTTC
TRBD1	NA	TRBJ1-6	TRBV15	CATSRDLGTEMSPLHF	TGTGCCACCAGCAGAGATCTCGGGACAGAGATGTCACCCCTCCACTTT
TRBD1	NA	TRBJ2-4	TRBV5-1	CASSSRTGVDIQYF	TGCGCCAGCAGCTCGCGGACAGGGGTAGACATTCAGTACTTC
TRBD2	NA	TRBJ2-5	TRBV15	CATSRDRQKAGGSETQYF	TGTGCCACCAGCAGAGATAGACAGAAGGCGGGAGGGTCCGAGACCCAGTACTTC
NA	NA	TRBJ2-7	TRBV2	CASSKGQGTSGPYEQYF	TGTGCCAGCAGTAAGGGACAGGGGACTAGCGGCCCCTACGAGCAGTACTTC
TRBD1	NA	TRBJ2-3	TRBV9	CASSAGQGTDTQYF	TGTGCCAGCAGCGCCGGACAGGGCACAGATACGCAGTATTTT
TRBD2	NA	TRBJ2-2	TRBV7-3	CASSSTSGRGTGELFF	TGTGCCAGCAGCTCGACTAGCGGGAGGGGAACCGGGGAGCTGTTTTTT
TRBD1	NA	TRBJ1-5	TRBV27	CASSLRGQGADQPQHF	TGTGCCAGCAGTTTAAGGGGACAGGGGGCGGATCAGCCCCAGCATTTT
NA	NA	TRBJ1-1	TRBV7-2	CASRETVNTEAFF	TGTGCCAGCCGGGAAACAGTGAACACTGAAGCTTTCTTT
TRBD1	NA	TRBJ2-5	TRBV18	CASSPGQGDGETQYF	TGTGCCAGCTCACCCGGACAGGGGGATGGGGAGACCCAGTACTTC
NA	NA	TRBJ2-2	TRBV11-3	CASSPGKNTGELFF	TGTGCCAGCAGCCCCGGGAAGAACACCGGGGAGCTGTTTTTT
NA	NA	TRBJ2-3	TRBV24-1	CATSDRSRGPNTQYF	TGTGCCACCAGTGACCGTTCCAGGGGACCGAATACGCAGTATTTT
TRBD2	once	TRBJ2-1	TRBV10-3	CATTRLAGAEQFF	TGTGCCACCACCAGACTAGCGGGAGCTGAGCAGTTCTTC
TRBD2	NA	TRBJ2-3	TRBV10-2	CASSRSGSTDTQYF	TGCGCCAGCAGCCGTAGCGGGAGCACAGATACGCAGTATTTT
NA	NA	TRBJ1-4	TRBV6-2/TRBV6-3	CASSYSGGSNEKLFF	TGTGCCAGCAGTTACTCAGGAGGATCTAATGAAAAACTGTTTTTT
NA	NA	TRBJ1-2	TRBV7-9	CASSLAASHGYTF	TGTGCCAGCAGCTTGGCCGCCTCGCATGGCTACACCTTC
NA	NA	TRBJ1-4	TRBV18	CASSPASATNEKLFF	TGTGCCAGCTCACCGGCCAGTGCAACTAATGAAAAACTGTTTTTT
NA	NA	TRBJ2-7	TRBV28	CASSPLNTYEQYF	TGTGCCAGCAGTCCCCTAAATACCTACGAGCAGTACTTC
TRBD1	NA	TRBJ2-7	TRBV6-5	CASSSPDRGKYEQYF	TGTGCCAGCAGTTCCCCCGACAGGGGAAAGTACGAGCAGTACTTC